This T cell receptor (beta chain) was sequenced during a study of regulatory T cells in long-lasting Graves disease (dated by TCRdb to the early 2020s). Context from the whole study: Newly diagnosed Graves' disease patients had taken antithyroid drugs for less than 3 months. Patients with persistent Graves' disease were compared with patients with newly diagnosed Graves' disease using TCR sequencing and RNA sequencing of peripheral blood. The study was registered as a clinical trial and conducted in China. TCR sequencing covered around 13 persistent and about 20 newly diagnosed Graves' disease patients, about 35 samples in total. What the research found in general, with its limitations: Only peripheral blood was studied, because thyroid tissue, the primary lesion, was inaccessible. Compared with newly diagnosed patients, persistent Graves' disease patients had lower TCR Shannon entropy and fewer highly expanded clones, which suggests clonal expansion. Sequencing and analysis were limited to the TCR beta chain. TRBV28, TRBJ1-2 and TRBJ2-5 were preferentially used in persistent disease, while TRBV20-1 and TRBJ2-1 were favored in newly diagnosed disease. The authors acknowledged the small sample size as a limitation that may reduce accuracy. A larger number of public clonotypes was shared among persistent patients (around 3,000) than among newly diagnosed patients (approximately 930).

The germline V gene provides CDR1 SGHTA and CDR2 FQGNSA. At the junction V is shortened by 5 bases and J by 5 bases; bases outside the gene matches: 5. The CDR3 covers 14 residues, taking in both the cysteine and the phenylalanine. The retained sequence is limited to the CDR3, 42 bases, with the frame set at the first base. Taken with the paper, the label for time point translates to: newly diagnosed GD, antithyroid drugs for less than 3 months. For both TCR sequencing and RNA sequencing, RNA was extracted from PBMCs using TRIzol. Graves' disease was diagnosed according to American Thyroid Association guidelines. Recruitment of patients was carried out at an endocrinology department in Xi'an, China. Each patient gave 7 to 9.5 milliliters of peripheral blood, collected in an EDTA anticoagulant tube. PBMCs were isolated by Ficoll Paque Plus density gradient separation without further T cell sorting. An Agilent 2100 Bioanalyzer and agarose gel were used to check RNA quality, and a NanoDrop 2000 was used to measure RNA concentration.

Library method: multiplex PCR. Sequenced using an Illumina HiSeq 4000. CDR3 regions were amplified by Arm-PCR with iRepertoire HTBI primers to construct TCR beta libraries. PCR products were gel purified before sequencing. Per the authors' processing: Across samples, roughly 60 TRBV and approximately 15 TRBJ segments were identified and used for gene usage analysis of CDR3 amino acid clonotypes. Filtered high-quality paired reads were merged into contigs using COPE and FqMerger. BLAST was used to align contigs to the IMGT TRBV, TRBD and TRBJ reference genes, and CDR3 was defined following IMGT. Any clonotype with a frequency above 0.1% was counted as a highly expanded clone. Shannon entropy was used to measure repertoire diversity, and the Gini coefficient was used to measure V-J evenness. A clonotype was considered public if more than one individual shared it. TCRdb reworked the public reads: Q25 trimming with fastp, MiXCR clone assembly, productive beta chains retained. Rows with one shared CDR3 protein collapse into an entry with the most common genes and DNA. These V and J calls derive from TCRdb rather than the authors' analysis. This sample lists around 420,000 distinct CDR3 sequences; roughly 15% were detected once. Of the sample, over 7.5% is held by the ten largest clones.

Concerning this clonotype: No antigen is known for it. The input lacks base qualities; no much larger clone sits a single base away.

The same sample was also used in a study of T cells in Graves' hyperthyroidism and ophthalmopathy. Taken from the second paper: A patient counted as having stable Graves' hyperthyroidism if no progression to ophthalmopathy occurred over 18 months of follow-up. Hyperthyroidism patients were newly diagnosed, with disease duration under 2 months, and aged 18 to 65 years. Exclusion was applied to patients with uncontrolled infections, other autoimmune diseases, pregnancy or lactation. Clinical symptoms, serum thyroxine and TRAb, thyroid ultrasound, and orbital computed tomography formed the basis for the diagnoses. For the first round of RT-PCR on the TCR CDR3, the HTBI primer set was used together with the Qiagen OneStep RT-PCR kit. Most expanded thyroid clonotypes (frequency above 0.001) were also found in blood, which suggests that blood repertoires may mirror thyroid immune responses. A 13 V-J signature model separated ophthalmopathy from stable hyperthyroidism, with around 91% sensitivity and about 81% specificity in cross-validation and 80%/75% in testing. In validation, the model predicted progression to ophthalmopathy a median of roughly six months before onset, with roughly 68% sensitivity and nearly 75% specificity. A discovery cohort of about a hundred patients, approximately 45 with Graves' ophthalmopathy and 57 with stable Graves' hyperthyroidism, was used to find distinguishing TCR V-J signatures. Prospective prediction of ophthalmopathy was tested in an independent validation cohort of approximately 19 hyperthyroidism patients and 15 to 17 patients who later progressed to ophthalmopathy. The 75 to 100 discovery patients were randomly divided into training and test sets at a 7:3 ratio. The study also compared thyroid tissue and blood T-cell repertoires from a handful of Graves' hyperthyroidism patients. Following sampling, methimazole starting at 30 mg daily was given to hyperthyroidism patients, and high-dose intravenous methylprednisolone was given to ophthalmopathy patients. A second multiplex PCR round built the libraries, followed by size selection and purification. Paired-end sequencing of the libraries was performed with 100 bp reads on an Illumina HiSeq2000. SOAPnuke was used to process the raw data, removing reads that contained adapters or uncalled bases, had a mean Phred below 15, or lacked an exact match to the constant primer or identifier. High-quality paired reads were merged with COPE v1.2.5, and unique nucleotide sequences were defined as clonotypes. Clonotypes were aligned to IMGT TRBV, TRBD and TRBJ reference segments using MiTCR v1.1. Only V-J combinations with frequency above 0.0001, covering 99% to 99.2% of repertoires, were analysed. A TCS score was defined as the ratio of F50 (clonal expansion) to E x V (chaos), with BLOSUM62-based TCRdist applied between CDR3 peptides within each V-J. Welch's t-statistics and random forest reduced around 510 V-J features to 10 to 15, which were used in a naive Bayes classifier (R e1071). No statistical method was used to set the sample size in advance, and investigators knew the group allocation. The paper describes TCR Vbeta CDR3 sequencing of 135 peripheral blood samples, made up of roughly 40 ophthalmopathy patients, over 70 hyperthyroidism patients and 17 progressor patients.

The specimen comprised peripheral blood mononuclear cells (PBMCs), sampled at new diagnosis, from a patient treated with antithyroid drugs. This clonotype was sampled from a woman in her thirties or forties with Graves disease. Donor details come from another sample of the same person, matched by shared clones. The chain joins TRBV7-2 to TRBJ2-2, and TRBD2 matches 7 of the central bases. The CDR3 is CASSPILATGELFF. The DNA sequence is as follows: TGTGCCAGCAGCCCGATACTAGCGACCGGGGAGCTGTTTTTT.